A selection of T cell receptor beta chains follows, all from one sample in a study of PD-L1 blockade in urothelial cancer. Only in-frame clones appear in the TCRdb table, and some are missing; sequencing was by immunoSEQ multiplex PCR. This sample has roughly 120,000 clones, with around nine tenths found just once. The source was PBMCs, collected around atezolizumab (anti-PD-L1) treatment. These TCRs come from a man aged 55 to 69 with urothelial cancer. Both conserved end residues are part of each CDR3. The order of the fields is V gene, D gene, clone size, J gene, CDR3 DNA, CDR3 protein. A D gene is named only where the DNA matches it firmly. Size values are once, few and many counts, or a class for expanded clones, and some rows have none.

v_call: TRBV9
d_call: TRBD1
clone_size: -
j_call: TRBJ1-4
cdr3_nt: TGTGCCAGCAGCGTAGGGGCAGGGGGATCGGCCACTAATGAAAAACTGTTTTTT
cdr3_aa: CASSVGAGGSATNEKLFF

v_call: TRBV10-3
d_call: -
clone_size: few
j_call: TRBJ1-5
cdr3_nt: TGTGCCATCAGTCCCGGGAGTAACAATCAGCCCCAGCATTTT
cdr3_aa: CAISPGSNNQPQHF

v_call: TRBV10-3
d_call: -
clone_size: -
j_call: TRBJ2-1
cdr3_nt: TGTGCCATCAGTTACAGCTACAATGAGCAGTTCTTC
cdr3_aa: CAISYSYNEQFF

v_call: TRBV29-1
d_call: TRBD2
clone_size: -
j_call: TRBJ2-3
cdr3_nt: TGCAGCATCTCATTAGCGGGAGGGACAGATACGCAGTATTTT
cdr3_aa: CSISLAGGTDTQYF

v_call: TRBV29-1
d_call: TRBD2
clone_size: -
j_call: TRBJ2-1
cdr3_nt: TGCAGCGTTGACCGAGCGGGAGGGGCGTCCTACAATGAGCAGTTCTTC
cdr3_aa: CSVDRAGGASYNEQFF

v_call: TRBV5-4
d_call: -
clone_size: -
j_call: TRBJ2-3
cdr3_nt: TGTGCCAGCAGCTCAACAGGGACGGGTGATACGCAGTATTTT
cdr3_aa: CASSSTGTGDTQYF

v_call: TRBV5-4
d_call: -
clone_size: -
j_call: TRBJ2-1
cdr3_nt: TGTGCCACCGCCCAGGGCTACAATGAGCAGTTCTTC
cdr3_aa: CATAQGYNEQFF

v_call: TRBV18
d_call: -
clone_size: -
j_call: TRBJ1-4
cdr3_nt: TGTGCCAGCTCACCATTGGGCCCAGGGTCGGCAACTAATGAAAAACTGTTTTTT
cdr3_aa: CASSPLGPGSATNEKLFF

v_call: TRBV28
d_call: -
clone_size: -
j_call: TRBJ2-5
cdr3_nt: TGTGCCAGCAGTACCTCGGTTCCCGAGACCCAGTACTTC
cdr3_aa: CASSTSVPETQYF

v_call: TRBV10-2
d_call: -
clone_size: -
j_call: TRBJ1-1
cdr3_nt: TGCGCCGTCAAAGGGGGGGTGGGCACTGAAGCTTTCTTT
cdr3_aa: CAVKGGVGTEAFF

v_call: TRBV4-1
d_call: TRBD2
clone_size: -
j_call: TRBJ2-1
cdr3_nt: TGCGCCAGCAGCATACTAGCGGGAGGTACCTACAATGAGCAGTTCTTC
cdr3_aa: CASSILAGGTYNEQFF

v_call: TRBV6-1
d_call: TRBD1
clone_size: once
j_call: TRBJ2-3
cdr3_nt: TGTGCCAGCAATGAGGGGGCGACAGATACGCAGTATTTT
cdr3_aa: CASNEGATDTQYF

v_call: TRBV27
d_call: TRBD2
clone_size: -
j_call: TRBJ2-7
cdr3_nt: TGTGCCAGCAGTTTTGGAAGCGGGGGGACCCCCCGTTACGAGCAGTACTTC
cdr3_aa: CASSFGSGGTPRYEQYF

v_call: TRBV28
d_call: -
clone_size: -
j_call: TRBJ1-5
cdr3_nt: TGTGCCAGCAGTATAATTGGACAGTACAATCAGCCCCAGCATTTT
cdr3_aa: CASSIIGQYNQPQHF

v_call: TRBV19
d_call: -
clone_size: few
j_call: TRBJ2-1
cdr3_nt: TGTGCCAGTAGTATAGATCCCACTAGCTTCAATGAGCAGTTCTTC
cdr3_aa: CASSIDPTSFNEQFF

v_call: TRBV12-5
d_call: -
clone_size: -
j_call: TRBJ2-3
cdr3_nt: TGTGCTAGTGGTTTGGGACAAAGCACAGATACGCAGTATTTT
cdr3_aa: CASGLGQSTDTQYF

v_call: TRBV19
d_call: TRBD2
clone_size: once
j_call: TRBJ2-5
cdr3_nt: TGTGCCAGTAGTTGGTCGGGAGGGCCACGGGAGACCCAGTACTTC
cdr3_aa: CASSWSGGPRETQYF

v_call: TRBV6-5
d_call: TRBD1
clone_size: -
j_call: TRBJ1-2
cdr3_nt: TGTGCCAGCTGCGGGACAGCAGGCTATGGCTACACCTTC
cdr3_aa: CASCGTAGYGYTF

v_call: TRBV6-5
d_call: -
clone_size: -
j_call: TRBJ2-3
cdr3_nt: TGTGCCAGCAGTTCCCCCCCAGGAACGCAGTATTTT
cdr3_aa: CASSSPPGTQYF

v_call: TRBV27
d_call: -
clone_size: -
j_call: TRBJ2-1
cdr3_nt: TGTGCCAGCAGTTTTTCAGGGACAAGCTCCTACAATGAGCAGTTCTTC
cdr3_aa: CASSFSGTSSYNEQFF

v_call: TRBV15
d_call: -
clone_size: -
j_call: TRBJ2-3
cdr3_nt: TGTGCCACCAGCAGAGCCGACAGGGGGCTAGCGGGACCCCCCGGTTGGGATACGCAGTATTTT
cdr3_aa: CATSRADRGLAGPPGWDTQYF

v_call: TRBV27
d_call: -
clone_size: -
j_call: TRBJ1-1
cdr3_nt: TGTGCCAGCAGTAGAGCTGGTGGGAACACTGAAGCTTTCTTT
cdr3_aa: CASSRAGGNTEAFF

v_call: TRBV9
d_call: TRBD2
clone_size: -
j_call: TRBJ2-7
cdr3_nt: TGTGCCAGCAGCCCGGGACTAGCGGGAGGGGGCCTCTCCTACGAGCAGTACTTC
cdr3_aa: CASSPGLAGGGLSYEQYF

v_call: TRBV10-3
d_call: -
clone_size: once
j_call: TRBJ1-4
cdr3_nt: TGTGCCATCAGCGACGGCGCGGGGGCTAATGAAAAACTGTTTTTT
cdr3_aa: CAISDGAGANEKLFF

v_call: TRBV11-2
d_call: -
clone_size: few
j_call: TRBJ2-2
cdr3_nt: TGTGCCAGCAGCTTAGTTCCTAGCACGAACACCGGGGAGCTGTTTTTT
cdr3_aa: CASSLVPSTNTGELFF

v_call: TRBV7-9
d_call: -
clone_size: -
j_call: TRBJ1-6
cdr3_nt: TGTGCCAGCAGCCCCTCGGGGGGGGAAAATTCACCCCTCCACTTT
cdr3_aa: CASSPSGGENSPLHF

v_call: TRBV28
d_call: TRBD2
clone_size: -
j_call: TRBJ2-7
cdr3_nt: TGTGCCAGCACCTATAGCGGGACTTTATACGAGCAGTACTTC
cdr3_aa: CASTYSGTLYEQYF

v_call: TRBV11-1
d_call: -
clone_size: -
j_call: TRBJ2-1
cdr3_nt: TGTGCCAGTACCATCGCGGCTACAAGCGAGCAGTTCTTC
cdr3_aa: CASTIAATSEQFF

v_call: TRBV4-2
d_call: TRBD2
clone_size: -
j_call: TRBJ2-1
cdr3_nt: TGTGCCAGCAGCCAGAACGGGGGGGATTACAATGAGCAGTTCTTC
cdr3_aa: CASSQNGGDYNEQFF

v_call: TRBV7-6
d_call: -
clone_size: -
j_call: TRBJ1-2
cdr3_nt: TGTGCCAGCAGCCCTACCAGGGGAGTAAGTTATGGCTACACCTTC
cdr3_aa: CASSPTRGVSYGYTF

v_call: TRBV5-1
d_call: -
clone_size: -
j_call: TRBJ2-7
cdr3_nt: TGCGCCAGCATGCTTGGCTCTAGCTCCCTCGAGCAGTACTTC
cdr3_aa: CASMLGSSSLEQYF

v_call: TRBV7-3
d_call: -
clone_size: -
j_call: TRBJ2-3
cdr3_nt: TGTGCCAGCAGCCTAGGGACCCTCGGAGGGACAGATACGCAGTATTTT
cdr3_aa: CASSLGTLGGTDTQYF

v_call: TRBV28
d_call: -
clone_size: -
j_call: TRBJ2-7
cdr3_nt: TGTGCCAGCAGTAAAACAGGTCCCTACTACGAGCAGTACTTC
cdr3_aa: CASSKTGPYYEQYF

v_call: TRBV6-6
d_call: TRBD1
clone_size: -
j_call: TRBJ2-2
cdr3_nt: TGTGCCAGCAGTTACGGACAGGTCCGCACCGGGGAGCTGTTTTTT
cdr3_aa: CASSYGQVRTGELFF

v_call: TRBV7-9
d_call: -
clone_size: -
j_call: TRBJ1-1
cdr3_nt: TGTGCCAGCAGCCCAAACTCGAACACTGAAGCTTTCTTT
cdr3_aa: CASSPNSNTEAFF

v_call: TRBV7-3
d_call: -
clone_size: -
j_call: TRBJ2-2
cdr3_nt: TGTGCCAGCAGCTTACAAGGGACAATGAACACCGGGGAGCTGTTTTTT
cdr3_aa: CASSLQGTMNTGELFF

v_call: TRBV27
d_call: -
clone_size: -
j_call: TRBJ1-2
cdr3_nt: TGTGCCAGCGGGGCCAGAGGGGGTGGCTACACCTTC
cdr3_aa: CASGARGGGYTF

v_call: TRBV4-1
d_call: -
clone_size: -
j_call: TRBJ1-4
cdr3_nt: TGCGCCAGCAGCCAAGGAGTCGGGGGGGGCTGGAGGGAAAAACTGTTTTTT
cdr3_aa: CASSQGVGGGWREKLFF

v_call: TRBV19
d_call: -
clone_size: -
j_call: TRBJ1-2
cdr3_nt: TGTGCCAGTGCAGGGCATGGCTACACCTTC
cdr3_aa: CASAGHGYTF

v_call: TRBV5-1
d_call: -
clone_size: -
j_call: TRBJ1-2
cdr3_nt: TGCGCCAGCAGCCCCGTAAACTCTGGCTACACCTTC
cdr3_aa: CASSPVNSGYTF

v_call: TRBV11-3
d_call: -
clone_size: once
j_call: TRBJ2-2
cdr3_nt: TGTGCCAGCACCCAGGAATCGCCCGGGGAGCTGTTTTTT
cdr3_aa: CASTQESPGELFF

v_call: TRBV9
d_call: TRBD2
clone_size: -
j_call: TRBJ2-3
cdr3_nt: TGTGCCAGCAGCGTCACGCCCTCGGGACTAGCGGGGTCAGATACGCAGTATTTT
cdr3_aa: CASSVTPSGLAGSDTQYF

v_call: TRBV19
d_call: TRBD2
clone_size: -
j_call: TRBJ2-2
cdr3_nt: TGTGCCAGTAGTAAACTAGCGGGAGCCTCCACGCGTCCTACCGGGGAGCTGTTTTTT
cdr3_aa: CASSKLAGASTRPTGELFF

v_call: TRBV19
d_call: TRBD1
clone_size: once
j_call: TRBJ1-1
cdr3_nt: TGTGCCAGTAAGCTGGACAGGGGGCGTATCACTGAAGCTTTCTTT
cdr3_aa: CASKLDRGRITEAFF

v_call: TRBV15
d_call: -
clone_size: few
j_call: TRBJ1-2
cdr3_nt: TGTGCCACCAGCAACTCAGGGACTAGAGGCTACACCTTC
cdr3_aa: CATSNSGTRGYTF

v_call: TRBV28
d_call: TRBD1
clone_size: once
j_call: TRBJ2-7
cdr3_nt: TGTGCCAGCAGTTGGGAGGTCGGGACAGGGGGTTTAGGGGGAATGGCGCAAAAAAGCTACGAGCAGTACTTC
cdr3_aa: CASSWEVGTGGLGGMAQKSYEQYF